Described below is a single TCR beta chain sequence and its context. The sample is drawn from a study of blood T cell repertoires in COVID-19. Libraries were prepared by immunoSEQ multiplex PCR; TCRdb keeps only in-frame clonotypes and omits some of them. The table records some 200,000 clones, approximately 80% of them present only once. J lost 4 bases, V lost 1 base, and 16 bases had no gene match. The CDR3 is made up of 19 amino acids. Germline-derived CDR1 and CDR2 are LNHNV and YYDKDF (reference sequence). The receptor was isolated from a woman older than 75 with COVID-19, enrolled during active disease. Sequenced: peripheral blood. V usage is TRBV15 and J usage is TRBJ2-3; 8 bases are a match to TRBD2. The CDR3 DNA sequence: TGTGCCACCAGCAGAGCTTCTCCACTAGCGGCTATGGGCGCAGATACGCAGTATTTT. This codes for CATSRASPLAAMGADTQYF.